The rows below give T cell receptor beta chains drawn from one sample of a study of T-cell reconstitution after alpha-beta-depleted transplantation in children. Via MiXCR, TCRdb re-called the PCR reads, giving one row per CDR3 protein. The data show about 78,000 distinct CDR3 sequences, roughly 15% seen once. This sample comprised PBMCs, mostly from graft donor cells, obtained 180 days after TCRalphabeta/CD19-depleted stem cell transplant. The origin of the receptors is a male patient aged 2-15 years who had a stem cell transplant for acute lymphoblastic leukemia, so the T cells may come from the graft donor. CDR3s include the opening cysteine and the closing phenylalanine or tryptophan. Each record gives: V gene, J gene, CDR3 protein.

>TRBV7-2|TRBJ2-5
CASSFLPLLQETQYF
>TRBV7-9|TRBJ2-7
CASSPPGTYRVYEQYF
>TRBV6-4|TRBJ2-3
CASSGTGGIDTQYF
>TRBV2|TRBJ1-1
CASSEQAEAFF
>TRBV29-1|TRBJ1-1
CSVATVVQIHNTFF
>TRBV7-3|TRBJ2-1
CASSEAGSYNEQFF
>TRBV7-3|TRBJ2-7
CASSPGTQTYEQYF
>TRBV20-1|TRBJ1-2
CSARDNNYGYTF
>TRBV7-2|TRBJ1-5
CASSRQSNQPQHF
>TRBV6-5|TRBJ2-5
CASSYLDREETQYF
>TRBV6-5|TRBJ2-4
CASSYSRSLAKNIQYF
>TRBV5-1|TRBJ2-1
CASSRDRSSYNEQFF
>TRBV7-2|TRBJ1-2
CASSLEWGALASYGYTF
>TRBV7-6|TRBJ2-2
CASSVTDSTGELFF
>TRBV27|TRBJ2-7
CASSLRGGQEQYF
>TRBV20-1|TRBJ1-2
CSASPGATTGYGYTF
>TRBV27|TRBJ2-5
CASSLGIQKGETQYF
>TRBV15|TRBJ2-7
CATSRDISYEQYF
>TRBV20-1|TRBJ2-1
CSAIAQGYNEQFF
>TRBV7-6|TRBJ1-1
CASSPGQGAFF
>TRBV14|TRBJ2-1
CASSQWSSYNEQFF
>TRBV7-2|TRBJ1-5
CASSKERGGVRDQPQHF
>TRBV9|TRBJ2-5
CAKTGVEQETQYF